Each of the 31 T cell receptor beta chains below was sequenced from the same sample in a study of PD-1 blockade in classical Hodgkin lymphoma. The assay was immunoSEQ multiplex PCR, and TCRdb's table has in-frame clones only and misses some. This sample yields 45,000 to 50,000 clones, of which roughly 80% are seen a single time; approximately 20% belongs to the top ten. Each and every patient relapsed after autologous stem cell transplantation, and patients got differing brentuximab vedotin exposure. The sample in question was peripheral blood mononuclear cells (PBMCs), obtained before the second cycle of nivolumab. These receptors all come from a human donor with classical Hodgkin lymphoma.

As DNA, the CDR3 is TGCGCCAGCAAAAAGGGGCGGGGTGGGAACACTGAAGCTTTCTTT. Translated, it gives CASKKGRGGNTEAFF. This sequence joins TRBV10-2 and TRBJ1-1; D perhaps matches TRBD1 (5 bases). The V end lost 7 bases, the J end lost 1 base, and 16 bases lay between the germline ends. The CDR3 contains 15 residues. CDR1 WSHSY and CDR2 SAAADI come from the germline V gene.

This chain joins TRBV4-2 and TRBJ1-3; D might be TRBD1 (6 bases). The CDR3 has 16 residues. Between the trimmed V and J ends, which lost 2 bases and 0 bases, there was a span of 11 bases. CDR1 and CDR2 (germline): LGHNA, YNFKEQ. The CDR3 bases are TGTGCCAGCAGCCAACATGGACAGCGCTCTGGAAACACCATATATTTT. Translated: CASSQHGQRSGNTIYF.

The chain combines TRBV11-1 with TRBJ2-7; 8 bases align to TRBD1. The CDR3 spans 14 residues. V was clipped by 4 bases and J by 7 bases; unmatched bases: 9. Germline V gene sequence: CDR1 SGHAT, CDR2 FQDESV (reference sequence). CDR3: CASSSRQGAEEQYF. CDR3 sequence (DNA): TGTGCCAGCAGCTCCCGGCAGGGGGCGGAAGAGCAGTACTTC.

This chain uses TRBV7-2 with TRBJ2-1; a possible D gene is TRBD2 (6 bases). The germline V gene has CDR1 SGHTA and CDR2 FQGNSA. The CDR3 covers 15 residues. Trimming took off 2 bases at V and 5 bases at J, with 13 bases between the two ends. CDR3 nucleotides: TGTGCCAGCAGCTTATTAGTCGGGAGTCACAATGAGCAGTTCTTC. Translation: CASSLLVGSHNEQFF. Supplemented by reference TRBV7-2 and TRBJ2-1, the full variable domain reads GAGVSQSPSNKVTEKGKDVELRCDPISGHTALYWYRQSLGQGLEFLIYFQGNSAPDKSGLPSDRFSAERTGGSVSTLTIQRTQQEDSAVYLCASSLLVGSHNEQFFGPGTRLTVL.

In nucleotides, the CDR3 is TGTGCCAGCAGCCCCGGGACTTCTACGAAGGGGGCCCAGTACTTC. Translating it yields CASSPGTSTKGAQYF. The rearrangement uses TRBV9 and TRBJ2-5, with D perhaps being TRBD1 or TRBD2 (6 bases each). The V end was cut by 4 bases, the J end by 9 bases, with 22 bases between. The CDR3 has 15 residues. Germline V gene sequence: CDR1 SGDLS, CDR2 YYNGEE. Combining the CDR3 with reference TRBV9 and TRBJ2-5 gives the whole variable domain DSGVTQTPKHLITATGQRVTLRCSPRSGDLSVYWYQQSLDQGLQFLIQYYNGEERAKGNILERFSAQQFPDLHSELNLSSLELGDSALYFCASSPGTSTKGAQYFGPGTRLLVL.

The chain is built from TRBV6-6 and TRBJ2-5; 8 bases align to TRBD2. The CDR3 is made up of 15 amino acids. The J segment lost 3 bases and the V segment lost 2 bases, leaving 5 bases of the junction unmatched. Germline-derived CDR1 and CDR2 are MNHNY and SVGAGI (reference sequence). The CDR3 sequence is CASSYVISGEETQYF. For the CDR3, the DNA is TGTGCCAGCAGTTACGTGATTAGCGGGGAAGAGACCCAGTACTTC.

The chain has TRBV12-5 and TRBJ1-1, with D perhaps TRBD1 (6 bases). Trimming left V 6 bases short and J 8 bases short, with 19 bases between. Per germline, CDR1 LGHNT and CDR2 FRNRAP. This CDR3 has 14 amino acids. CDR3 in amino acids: CASGHLTGQGEAFF. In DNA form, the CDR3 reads TGTGCTAGTGGCCATCTTACAGGGCAGGGGGAAGCTTTCTTT.

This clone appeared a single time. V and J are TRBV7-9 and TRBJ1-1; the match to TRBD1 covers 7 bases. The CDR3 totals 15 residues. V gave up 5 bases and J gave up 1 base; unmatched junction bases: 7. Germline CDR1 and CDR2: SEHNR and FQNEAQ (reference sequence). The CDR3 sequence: CASSPINRGNTEAFF. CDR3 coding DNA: TGTGCCAGCAGCCCAATTAACAGGGGGAACACTGAAGCTTTCTTT.

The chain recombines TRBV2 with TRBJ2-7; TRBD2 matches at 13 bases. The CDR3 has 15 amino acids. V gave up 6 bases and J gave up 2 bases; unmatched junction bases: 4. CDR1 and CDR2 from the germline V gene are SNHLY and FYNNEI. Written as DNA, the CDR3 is TGTGCCAGCAGACCCGGACTAGCGGGAGCCTACGAGCAGTACTTC. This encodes CASRPGLAGAYEQYF.

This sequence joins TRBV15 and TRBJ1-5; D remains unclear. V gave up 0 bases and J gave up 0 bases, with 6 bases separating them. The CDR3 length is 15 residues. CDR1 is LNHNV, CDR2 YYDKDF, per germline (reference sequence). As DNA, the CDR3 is TGTGCCACCAGCAGAGAGCCAGTTAGCAATCAGCCCCAGCATTTT. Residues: CATSREPVSNQPQHF.

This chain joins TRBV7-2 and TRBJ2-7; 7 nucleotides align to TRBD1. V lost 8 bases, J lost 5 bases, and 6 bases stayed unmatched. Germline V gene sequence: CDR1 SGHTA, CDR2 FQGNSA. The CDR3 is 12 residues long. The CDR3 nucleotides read TGTGCCAGCGCCTGGGACAGTGACGAGCAGTACTTC. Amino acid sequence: CASAWDSDEQYF.

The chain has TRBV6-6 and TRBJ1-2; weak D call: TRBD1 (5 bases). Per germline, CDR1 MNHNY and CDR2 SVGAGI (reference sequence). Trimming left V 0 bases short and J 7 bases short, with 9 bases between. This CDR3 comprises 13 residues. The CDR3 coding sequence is TGTGCCAGCAGTTACTCAGGGGTCCTTGGCTACACCTTC. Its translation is CASSYSGVLGYTF.

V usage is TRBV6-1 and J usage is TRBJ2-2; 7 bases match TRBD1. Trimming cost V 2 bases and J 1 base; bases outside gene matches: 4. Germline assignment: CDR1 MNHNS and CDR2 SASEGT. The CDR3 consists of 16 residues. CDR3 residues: CASSERGLVNTGELFF. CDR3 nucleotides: TGTGCCAGCAGTGAAAGGGGGCTAGTGAACACCGGGGAGCTGTTTTTT.

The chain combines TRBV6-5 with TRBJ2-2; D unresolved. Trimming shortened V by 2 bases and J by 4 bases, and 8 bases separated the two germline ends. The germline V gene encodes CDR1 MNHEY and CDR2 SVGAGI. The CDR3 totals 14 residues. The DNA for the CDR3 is TGTGCCAGCAGTTACCGCCCGTTCACCGGGGAGCTGTTTTTT. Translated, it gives CASSYRPFTGELFF.

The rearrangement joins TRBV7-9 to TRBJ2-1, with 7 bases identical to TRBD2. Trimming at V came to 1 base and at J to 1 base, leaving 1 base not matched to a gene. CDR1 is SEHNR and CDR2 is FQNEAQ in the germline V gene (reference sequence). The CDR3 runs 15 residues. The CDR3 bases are TGTGCCAGCAGCTTAGACGGGGGGTCCTACAATGAGCAGTTCTTC. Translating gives CASSLDGGSYNEQFF. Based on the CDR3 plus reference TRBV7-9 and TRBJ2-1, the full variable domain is DTGVSQNPRHKITKRGQNVTFRCDPISEHNRLYWYRQTLGQGPEFLTYFQNEAQLEKSRLLSDRFSAERPKGSFSTLEIQRTEQGDSAMYLCASSLDGGSYNEQFFGPGTRLTVL.

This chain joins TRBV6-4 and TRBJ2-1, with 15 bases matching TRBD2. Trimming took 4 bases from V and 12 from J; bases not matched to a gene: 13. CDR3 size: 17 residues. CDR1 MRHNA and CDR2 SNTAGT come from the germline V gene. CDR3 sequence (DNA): TGTGCCAGCAGTGGCTCCCGGACTAGCGGGAGGGTCTGCGGGCAGTTCTTC. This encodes CASSGSRTSGRVCGQFF.

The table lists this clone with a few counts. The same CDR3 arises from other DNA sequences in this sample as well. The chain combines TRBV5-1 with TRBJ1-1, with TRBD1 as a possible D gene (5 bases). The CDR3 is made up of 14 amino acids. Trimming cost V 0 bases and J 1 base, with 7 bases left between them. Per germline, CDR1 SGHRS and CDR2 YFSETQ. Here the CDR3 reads CASSLGDSNTEAFF. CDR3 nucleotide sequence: TGCGCCAGCAGCTTGGGGGACTCGAACACTGAAGCTTTCTTT.

The CDR3, as DNA: TGTGCCAGCAGCTTAGTCGGCGTTAGCGGGGGGGCCGTGTACGAGCAGTACTTC. Its translation: CASSLVGVSGGAVYEQYF. The chain carries TRBV7-6 and TRBJ2-7; TRBD2 matches at 11 bases. The germline gives CDR1 SGHVS, CDR2 FNYEAQ. V shed 1 base, J shed 4 bases, and the junction held 12 bases outside the gene matches. CDR3 length equals 18 residues.

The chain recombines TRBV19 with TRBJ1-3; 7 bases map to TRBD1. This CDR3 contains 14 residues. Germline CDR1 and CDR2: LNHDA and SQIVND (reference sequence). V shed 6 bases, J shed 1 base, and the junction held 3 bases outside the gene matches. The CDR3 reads CASSATGSGNTIYF. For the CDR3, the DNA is TGTGCCAGTAGCGCGACAGGGTCTGGAAACACCATATATTTT.

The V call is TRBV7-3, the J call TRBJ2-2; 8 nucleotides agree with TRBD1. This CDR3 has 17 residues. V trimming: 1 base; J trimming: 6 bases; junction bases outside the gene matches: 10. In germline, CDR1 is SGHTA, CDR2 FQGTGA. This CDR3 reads CASSLKVWQGAAGELFF. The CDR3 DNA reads TGTGCCAGCAGCTTAAAAGTGTGGCAGGGGGCGGCCGGGGAGCTGTTTTTT.

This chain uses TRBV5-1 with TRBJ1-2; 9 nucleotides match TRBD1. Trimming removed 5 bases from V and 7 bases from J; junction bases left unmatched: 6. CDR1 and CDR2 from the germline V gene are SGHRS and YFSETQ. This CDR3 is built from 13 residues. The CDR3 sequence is CASSWDRVAGYTF. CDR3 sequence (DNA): TGCGCCAGCAGTTGGGACAGGGTCGCTGGCTACACCTTC.

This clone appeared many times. The CDR3 DNA reads as TGCGCCAGCAGCTTGCCCCCAACTGACAGGGGGACAACTAACTATGGCTACACCTTC. Amino acids: CASSLPPTDRGTTNYGYTF. This chain links TRBV5-1 with TRBJ1-2; TRBD1 matches at 9 bases. Germline CDR1 is SGHRS and CDR2 is YFSETQ. This CDR3 region has 19 residues. Trimming cost V 1 base and J 0 bases; bases outside gene matches: 13. The variable domain in full, with the rest retrieved from reference TRBV5-1 and TRBJ1-2, is KAGVTQTPRYLIKTRGQQVTLSCSPISGHRSVSWYQQTPGQGLQFLFEYFSETQRNKGNFPGRFSGRQFSNSRSEMNVSTLELGDSALYLCASSLPPTDRGTTNYGYTFGSGTRLTVV.

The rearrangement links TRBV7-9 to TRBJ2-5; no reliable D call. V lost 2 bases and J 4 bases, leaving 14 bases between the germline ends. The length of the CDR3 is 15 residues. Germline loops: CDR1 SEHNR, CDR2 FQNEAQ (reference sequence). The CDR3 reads CASSLHSTVGETQYF. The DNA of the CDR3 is TGTGCCAGCAGCTTACATTCGACCGTGGGAGAGACCCAGTACTTC.

CDR3 DNA sequence: TGTGCCAGCACCTTACCCCGACAGGAAATGAACACTGAAGCTTTCTTT. It translates to CASTLPRQEMNTEAFF. V usage is TRBV6-6 and J usage is TRBJ1-1; perhaps TRBD1 as D (6 bases). CDR3 length equals 16 residues. The germline V gene has CDR1 MNHNY and CDR2 SVGAGI (reference sequence). Deletions cut 7 bases from V and 0 bases from J, with 18 bases between.

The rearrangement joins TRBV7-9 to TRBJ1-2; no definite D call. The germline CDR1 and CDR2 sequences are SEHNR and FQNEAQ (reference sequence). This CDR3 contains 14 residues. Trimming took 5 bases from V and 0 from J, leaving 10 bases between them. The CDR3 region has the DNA TGTGCCAGCAGCCTGGGGTGGGCTAACTATGGCTACACCTTC. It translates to CASSLGWANYGYTF.

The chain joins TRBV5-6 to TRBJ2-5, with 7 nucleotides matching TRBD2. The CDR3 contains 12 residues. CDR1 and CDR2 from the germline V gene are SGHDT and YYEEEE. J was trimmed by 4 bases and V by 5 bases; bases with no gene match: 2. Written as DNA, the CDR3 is TGTGCCAGCAGGTGGGGGGGAGAGACCCAGTACTTC. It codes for CASRWGGETQYF.

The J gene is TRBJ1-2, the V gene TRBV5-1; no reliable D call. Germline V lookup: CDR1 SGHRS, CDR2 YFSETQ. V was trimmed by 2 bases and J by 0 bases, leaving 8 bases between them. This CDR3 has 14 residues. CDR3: CASSFSRTNYGYTF. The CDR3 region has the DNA TGCGCCAGCAGCTTTTCCAGAACTAACTATGGCTACACCTTC.

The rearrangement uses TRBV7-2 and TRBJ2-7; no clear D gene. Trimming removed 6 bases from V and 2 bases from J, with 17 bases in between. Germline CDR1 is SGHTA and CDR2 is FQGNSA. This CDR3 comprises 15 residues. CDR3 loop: CASSPSPGGTYEQYF. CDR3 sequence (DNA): TGTGCCAGCAGTCCCAGCCCGGGCGGCACCTACGAGCAGTACTTC.

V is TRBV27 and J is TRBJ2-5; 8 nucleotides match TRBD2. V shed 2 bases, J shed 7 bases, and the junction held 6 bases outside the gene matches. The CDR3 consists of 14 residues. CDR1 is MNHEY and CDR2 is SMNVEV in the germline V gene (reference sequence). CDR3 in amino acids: CASSLAGGLMTQYF. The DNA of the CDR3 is TGTGCCAGCAGTTTAGCGGGGGGCCTAATGACCCAGTACTTC.

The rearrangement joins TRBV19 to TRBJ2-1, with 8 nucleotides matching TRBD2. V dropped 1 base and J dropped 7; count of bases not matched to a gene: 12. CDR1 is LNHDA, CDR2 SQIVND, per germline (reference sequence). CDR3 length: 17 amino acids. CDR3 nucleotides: TGTGCCAGTAGTATAGGGTTAGAGAGACTAGCGTTGAATGAGCAGTTCTTC. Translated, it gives CASSIGLERLALNEQFF.

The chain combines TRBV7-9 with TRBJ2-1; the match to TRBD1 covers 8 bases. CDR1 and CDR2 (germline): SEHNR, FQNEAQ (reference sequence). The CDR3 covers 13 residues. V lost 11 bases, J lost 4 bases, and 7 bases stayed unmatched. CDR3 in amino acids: CAGRQGRYNEQFF. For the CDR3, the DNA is TGTGCCGGAAGACAGGGGCGGTACAATGAGCAGTTCTTC.